The 23 T cell receptor beta chains reported below all come from one sample, sequenced in a study of beta chain features in type 1 diabetes. TCRB transcripts that were expressed got sequenced, as all of the isolated RNA had been reverse transcribed. Only in-frame clones appear in the TCRdb table, and some are missing; sequencing was by immunoSEQ multiplex PCR. The table includes under 900,000 clones, about 17% detected once. The material sequenced was naive CD4+ T cells from blood. These receptors were obtained from a woman under 30 in good health.

This clone was counted once. The chain links TRBV19 to TRBJ1-5; D gene ambiguous. Per germline, CDR1 LNHDA and CDR2 SQIVND (reference sequence). This CDR3 comprises 15 residues. Trimming took 3 bases from V and 2 from J, leaving 11 bases between them. DNA for the CDR3: TGTGCCAGTAGTATGGTGCCGGCAGGCAATCAGCCCCAGCATTTT. Protein: CASSMVPAGNQPQHF.

The gene calls are TRBV7-6 and TRBJ2-1, with D unresolved. The germline V and J ends were trimmed by 5 bases and 10 bases, with 12 bases remaining between them. Per the germline V gene, CDR1 is SGHVS and CDR2 is FNYEAQ. This CDR3 region has 12 residues. CDR3 sequence (DNA): TGTGCCAGCAGCCTCAGGAGTGGCGAGCAGTTCTTC. It translates to CASSLRSGEQFF. The entire variable domain, with the rest obtained from reference TRBV7-6 and TRBJ2-1, is as follows: GAGVSQSPRYKVTKRGQDVALRCDPISGHVSLYWYRQALGQGPEFLTYFNYEAQQDKSGLPNDRFSAERPEGSISTLTIQRTEQRDSAMYRCASSLRSGEQFFGPGTRLTVL.

This clone was seen a handful of times. The J gene is TRBJ2-3, the V gene TRBV29-1, with 10 bases fitting TRBD1. J lost 5 bases, V lost 3 bases, and 5 bases had no gene match. The CDR3 runs 14 residues. Germline V lookup: CDR1 SQVTM, CDR2 ANQGSEA. The CDR3 region is CSVDRDRGGDTQYF. The DNA of the CDR3 is TGCAGCGTTGATAGGGACAGGGGCGGAGATACGCAGTATTTT.

The chain recombines TRBV28 with TRBJ2-1, with a weak D call TRBD2 (6 bases). Germline V gives CDR1 MDHEN, CDR2 SYDVKM. This CDR3 has 14 amino acids. V was cut by 2 bases and J by 6 bases, with 11 bases left in between. As DNA, the CDR3 is TGTGCCAGCAGTTTAGGGGCGGGACTCAATGAGCAGTTCTTC. This translates into CASSLGAGLNEQFF.

The chain has TRBV14 and TRBJ2-7, with 9 bases identical to TRBD1. The CDR3 totals 14 residues. J gave up 5 bases and V 5 bases, and 7 bases lay outside the gene matches. Germline V gene data show CDR1 as SGHDN and CDR2 as FVKESK. The CDR3 protein is CASSGRTGAHEQYF. DNA of the CDR3: TGTGCCAGCAGCGGAAGGACAGGGGCCCACGAGCAGTACTTC. Complete variable domain (other parts from reference TRBV14 and TRBJ2-7): EAGVTQFPSHSVIEKGQTVTLRCDPISGHDNLYWYRRVMGKEIKFLLHFVKESKQDESGMPNNRFLAERTGGTYSTLKVQPAELEDSGVYFCASSGRTGAHEQYFGPGTRLTVT.

Concerning this clone: A much bigger clone sits one base away, suggesting this may be a read error. The chain uses TRBV5-8 and TRBJ2-1; no clear D. CDR1 SGHTS and CDR2 YDEGEE come from the germline V gene. The CDR3 contains 11 residues. Between the trimmed V and J ends, which lost 5 bases and 5 bases, there was a span of 5 bases. In nucleotides, the CDR3 is TGTGCCAGCAGTCCGCACAATGAGCAGTTCTTC. This translates into CASSPHNEQFF.

This clone was found a few times. The V call is TRBV4-2, the J call TRBJ2-7, with 8 bases fitting TRBD2. The CDR3 contains 17 residues. The junction had 14 bases not matched to a gene; V was cut back by 4 bases and J by 3 bases. Germline-derived CDR1 and CDR2 are LGHNA and YNFKEQ. CDR3 DNA: TGTGCCAGCAGCCTCCAAGGGAGCGGGAGAGCCGGCTACGAGCAGTACTTC. Protein product: CASSLQGSGRAGYEQYF.

V usage is TRBV4-1 and J usage is TRBJ1-2; D not certain. The CDR3 spans 13 residues. CDR1 and CDR2 (germline): MGHRA, YSYEKL. The V gene lost 6 bases and the J gene lost 6 bases, with 14 bases spanning the gap. The DNA for the CDR3 is TGCGCCAGCAGACGAATTGGTGGAGATGGCTACACCTTC. It yields the protein CASRRIGGDGYTF.

This clone was detected a few times. This CDR3 reads CSAAIGDTQYF. CDR3 coding DNA: TGCAGTGCTGCTATAGGAGATACGCAGTATTTT. The J gene is TRBJ2-3, the V gene TRBV20-1; D ambiguous. CDR1 and CDR2 from the germline V gene are DFQATT and SNEGSKA (reference sequence). Trimming shortened V by 5 bases and J by 5 bases, and 8 bases separated the two germline ends. This CDR3 spans 11 amino acids.

This clone has more than one count but fewer than ten. The V and J genes are TRBV7-2 and TRBJ2-2; 7 bases match TRBD1. Per germline, CDR1 SGHTA and CDR2 FQGNSA. The CDR3 runs to 14 residues. V shed 2 bases, J shed 7 bases, and the junction held 4 bases outside the gene matches. The CDR3 coding sequence is TGTGCCAGCAGCTTATTAAACAGGGGCGGGGAGCTGTTTTTT. Translation gives CASSLLNRGGELFF.

The sample holds many counts of this clone. The rearrangement uses TRBV2 and TRBJ1-5; tentative D call: TRBD1 (6 bases). The CDR3 consists of 14 residues. Between the trimmed V and J ends, which lost 7 bases and 0 bases, there was a span of 10 bases. CDR1 and CDR2 (germline): SNHLY, FYNNEI. CDR3 DNA sequence: TGTGCCAGCAACAGGGCGAATAGCAATCAGCCCCAGCATTTT. Translating it yields CASNRANSNQPQHF.

A few counts support this clone. The V gene is TRBV4-2, the J gene TRBJ1-4; TRBD1 matches 10 bases. The CDR3 totals 17 residues. CDR1 and CDR2 (germline): LGHNA, YNFKEQ. V lost 0 bases and J lost 7; bases outside the gene matches: 8. The CDR3 region has the DNA TGTGCCAGCAGCCAAGATCGGGATGGGACAGGGGTTGAAAAACTGTTTTTT. Translating it yields CASSQDRDGTGVEKLFF.

The chain employs TRBV28 and TRBJ2-2; 10 nucleotides line up with TRBD2. Trimming at V came to 4 bases and at J to 3 bases, leaving 11 bases not matched to a gene. In germline, CDR1 is MDHEN, CDR2 SYDVKM. CDR3 size: 18 residues. The CDR3 DNA is TGTGCCAGCAGTTCCTGGAGTGGGCTAGCGGGAGACACCGGGGAGCTGTTTTTT. It is translated as CASSSWSGLAGDTGELFF.

Only a few counts were recorded for this clone. CDR3 bases: TGTGCCAGCAGGAGGGGGACTGGGATCACAGATACGCAGTATTTT. It is translated as CASRRGTGITDTQYF. This sequence joins TRBV2 and TRBJ2-3; D could derive from TRBD1 or TRBD2 (6 bases each). The CDR3 loop spans 15 amino acids. CDR1 SNHLY and CDR2 FYNNEI come from the germline V gene. V shed 6 bases and J shed 2 bases, with 15 bases lying between them.

This clone showed up just a few times. J is TRBJ1-3 and V is TRBV27; D call uncertain. This CDR3 region has 15 residues. CDR1 is MNHEY and CDR2 is SMNVEV in the germline V gene (reference sequence). Trimming took off 5 bases at V and 4 bases at J, with 15 bases between the two ends. CDR3 nucleotides: TGTGCCAGCAGTCGCTCGGCGGGGATCGGAAACACCATATATTTT. Translation: CASSRSAGIGNTIYF.

This sequence joins TRBV4-3 and TRBJ2-5; 10 bases are a match to TRBD2. CDR3 length: 17 amino acids. Germline V gene sequence: CDR1 LGHNA, CDR2 YSLEER. The ends lost 2 bases at V and 0 bases at J; junction bases unmatched: 6. The CDR3 sequence: CASSQNSGRTYQETQYF. For the CDR3, the DNA is TGCGCCAGCAGCCAAAATAGCGGGAGGACGTACCAAGAGACCCAGTACTTC.

The V gene is TRBV5-1, the J gene TRBJ2-1; D is perhaps TRBD1 (5 bases). Trimming shortened V by 0 bases and J by 5 bases, and 21 bases separated the two germline ends. This CDR3 spans 18 amino acids. Germline CDR1 SGHRS, CDR2 YFSETQ. The CDR3 protein is CASSLVTGFANWNNEQFF. The DNA of the CDR3 is TGCGCCAGCAGCTTGGTCACAGGTTTCGCCAACTGGAACAATGAGCAGTTCTTC. The entire variable domain, with the rest obtained from reference TRBV5-1 and TRBJ2-1, is as follows: KAGVTQTPRYLIKTRGQQVTLSCSPISGHRSVSWYQQTPGQGLQFLFEYFSETQRNKGNFPGRFSGRQFSNSRSEMNVSTLELGDSALYLCASSLVTGFANWNNEQFFGPGTRLTVL.

This clone has more than one count but fewer than ten. The rearrangement uses TRBV5-4 and TRBJ2-2; possibly TRBD1 for D (6 bases). Trimming stripped 1 base from V and 0 bases from J, with 7 bases between. The CDR3 runs 15 residues. Germline V lookup: CDR1 SGHNT, CDR2 YYREEE (reference sequence). In DNA, the CDR3 is TGTGCCAGCAGCTTGACAGGGACGAACACCGGGGAGCTGTTTTTT. Its protein is CASSLTGTNTGELFF. Looking up the rest from reference TRBV5-4 and TRBJ2-2 gives the full variable domain: ETGVTQSPTHLIKTRGQQVTLRCSSQSGHNTVSWYQQALGQGPQFIFQYYREEENGRGNFPPRFSGLQFPNYSSELNVNALELDDSALYLCASSLTGTNTGELFFGEGSRLTVL.

This clone appeared a few times. This chain links TRBV6-1 with TRBJ2-3; D remains ambiguous. The CDR3 loop spans 12 amino acids. The ends were cut back, 2 bases at V and 5 bases at J, with 5 bases in the middle. Germline V gene sequence: CDR1 MNHNS, CDR2 SASEGT. CDR3 coding DNA: TGTGCCAGCAGTGAAAGACTAGATACGCAGTATTTT. It yields the protein CASSERLDTQYF.

A note on this clone: The same CDR3 also results from other DNA sequences found in this sample. This rearrangement joins TRBV18 to TRBJ2-3, with 8 bases matching TRBD1. This CDR3 is built from 14 residues. V was pared by 2 bases and J by 4 bases, with 2 bases of the junction left unmatched. Germline V lookup: CDR1 KGHSH, CDR2 LQKENI. The CDR3 protein is CASSPIQGADTQYF. The CDR3 nucleotides read TGTGCCAGCTCACCAATACAGGGGGCAGATACGCAGTATTTT.

The rearrangement links TRBV5-1 to TRBJ1-3; 9 bases fit TRBD1. Germline V gene lookup returns CDR1 SGHRS and CDR2 YFSETQ. The CDR3 sequence is 14 residues long. V was pared by 3 bases and J by 6 bases, with 4 bases of the junction left unmatched. The chain's CDR3 is CASSSRDRENTIYF. CDR3 coding DNA: TGCGCCAGCAGCTCACGGGACAGGGAAAACACCATATATTTT.

This clone has just a few counts. This chain uses TRBV19 with TRBJ2-3; D is perhaps TRBD1 or TRBD2 (5 bases each). Germline V lookup: CDR1 LNHDA, CDR2 SQIVND (reference sequence). The CDR3 consists of 15 residues. Trimming shortened V by 1 base and J by 2 bases, and 10 bases separated the two germline ends. The CDR3 bases are TGTGCCAGTAGTATAGGAGGGGAGTACACAGATACGCAGTATTTT. It yields the protein CASSIGGEYTDTQYF.

This clone turned up a few times. Sequence at one end of the junction differs from germline and may be a read error. The rearrangement links TRBV7-7 to TRBJ1-2; possible D gene TRBD1, 6 bases. CDR3 length: 12 amino acids. The germline V gene encodes CDR1 SSHAT and CDR2 FNYEAQ (reference sequence). For the CDR3, the DNA is TGTGCTAGCAGCTTGGGGGCGAGGAGCTACACCTTC. Encoded protein: CASSLGARSYTF.